One and the same sample provided the 26 T cell receptor beta chains below, sequenced in a study of blood T cells in healthy people across ages. For the second PCR, which ran for about 6 to 11 cycles, a sample-barcoded 5' primer and a J-beta primer mix were used. TCRdb reanalysed the 5' RACE reads using MiXCR and keeps one entry per CDR3 protein. In the table there are about 800,000 distinct CDR3 sequences, 25% of which are singletons. The same sample was also used in a study of T cells of mothers and their children.

The sequencing input was blood. The source is a boy under 18 in good health.

This clonotype was picked up a small number of times. The V and J genes are TRBV6-6 and TRBJ1-1, with D tentatively TRBD1 (5 bases). The CDR3 runs to 13 residues. V lost 5 bases and J lost 4, with 11 bases in between. Germline CDR1 reads MNHNY; CDR2 reads SVGAGI (reference sequence). CDR3 in amino acids: CASSHQGRTEAFF. The CDR3 nucleotides are TGTGCCAGCAGTCATCAGGGACGCACTGAAGCTTTCTTT.

The chain joins TRBV7-2 to TRBJ2-1; 14 bases map to TRBD2. Matching the DNA end better, TRBJ2-5 makes the J call doubtful. Germline CDR1 and CDR2: SGHTA and FQGNSA. The CDR3 covers 17 residues. The CDR3 loop reads CASSLVGGTSGRETQYF. CDR3 coding DNA: TGTGCCAGCAGCTTAGTGGGGGGGACTAGCGGGAGAGAGACCCAGTACTTC.

The chain combines TRBV5-1 with TRBJ2-1, with 7 bases identical to TRBD2. The CDR3 spans 15 residues. Germline CDR1 is SGHRS and CDR2 is YFSETQ. Trimming took 5 bases from V and 0 from J; bases not matched to a gene: 5. CDR3 residues: CASSRGESSYNEQFF. The CDR3 DNA reads as TGCGCCAGCAGTCGGGGGGAGAGCTCCTACAATGAGCAGTTCTTC.

The chain carries TRBV3-1 and TRBJ2-3; TRBD2 matches 12 bases. Germline CDR1 LGHDT, CDR2 YNNKEL (reference sequence). V trimming: 1 base; J trimming: 3 bases; junction bases outside the gene matches: 2. The CDR3 extends over 16 amino acids. DNA for the CDR3: TGTGCCAGCAGCCAAGCGACTAGCGGGGGAACAGATACGCAGTATTTT. Residues: CASSQATSGGTDTQYF.

This clonotype appeared many times. At one end, the junction sequence differs from germline, possibly due to a read error. The chain has TRBV12-3 or TRBV12-4 and TRBJ2-7; a possible D gene is TRBD2 (6 bases). This CDR3 has 12 residues. The CDR3 nucleotides are TGCGCCAGCAGCTTTAGCGGCTACGAGCAGTACTTC. This translates into CASSFSGYEQYF.

V gene TRBV6-2 or TRBV6-3 combines with J gene TRBJ1-1, with D maybe TRBD1 (5 bases). The V end lost 7 bases, the J end lost 5 bases, and 17 bases lay between the germline ends. The CDR3 totals 14 residues. Germline CDR1 is MNHEY and CDR2 is SVGEGT. The CDR3 sequence: CASNRGEAGTEAFF. DNA for the CDR3: TGTGCCAGCAACCGGGGGGAAGCGGGGACTGAAGCTTTCTTT.

The V and J genes are TRBV4-1 and TRBJ2-7; D not certain. The V end was cut by 0 bases, the J end by 0 bases, with 15 bases between. The CDR3 has 17 amino acids. Germline loops: CDR1 MGHRA, CDR2 YSYEKL. The CDR3 DNA reads as TGCGCCAGCAGCCAAGATCAGGTTCCTAGTTACTCCTACGAGCAGTACTTC. It codes for CASSQDQVPSYSYEQYF.

The genes are TRBV29-1 and TRBJ2-7, with 9 bases that match TRBD2. This CDR3 has 14 residues. CDR1 and CDR2 from the germline V gene are SQVTM and ANQGSEA. The J segment lost 6 bases and the V segment lost 6 bases, leaving 12 bases of the junction unmatched. CDR3 coding DNA: TGCAGCGTACCCAAACCGGGACTAGCAACCGAGCAGTACTTC. Residues: CSVPKPGLATEQYF.

This clonotype appeared a few times. The chain carries TRBV9 and TRBJ2-7; tentatively, D is TRBD2 (5 bases). Germline CDR1 SGDLS, CDR2 YYNGEE. The length of the CDR3 is 14 residues. V gave up 1 base and J gave up 3 bases, with 11 bases separating them. The CDR3 is CASSVSSGLYEQYF. The DNA for the CDR3 is TGTGCCAGCAGCGTATCCAGCGGCCTCTACGAGCAGTACTTC.

There are a few counts of this clonotype. The V and J genes are TRBV28 and TRBJ1-2; possible D gene TRBD1, 6 bases. Per germline, CDR1 MDHEN and CDR2 SYDVKM. The CDR3 spans 13 residues. V was clipped by 2 bases and J by 4 bases, with 8 bases between them. The CDR3 is CASSLNRAYGYTF. DNA of the CDR3: TGTGCCAGCAGTTTAAACAGGGCCTATGGCTACACCTTC.

In this sample, this clonotype turned up a few times. The chain joins TRBV6-1 to TRBJ2-4, with a tentative D call TRBD2 (6 bases). Trimming removed 9 bases at V and 13 bases at J, with 19 bases between. The CDR3 has 12 residues. Germline CDR1 MNHNS, CDR2 SASEGT. The CDR3 DNA sequence: TGTGCCAGTCGGGCCTCAGGGACTGTGCAGTACTTC. This translates into CASRASGTVQYF.

CDR3 DNA sequence: TGTGCCTGTTTAGACAGGCCAGCTTACGAGCAGTACTTC. This sequence encodes CACLDRPAYEQYF. This rearrangement joins TRBV30 to TRBJ2-7; possible D gene TRBD1, 6 bases. Germline values: CDR1 GTSNPN, CDR2 SVGIG (reference sequence). This CDR3 is 13 amino acids long. The V and J ends lost 6 bases and 4 bases respectively, with 16 bases between them.

The chain couples TRBV3-1 to TRBJ2-5; TRBD2 might be the D (5 bases). Trimming shortened V by 1 base and J by 4 bases, and 10 bases separated the two germline ends. CDR1 is LGHDT and CDR2 is YNNKEL in the germline V gene (reference sequence). The CDR3 covers 14 residues. DNA of the CDR3: TGTGCCAGCAGCCAAGGGGCAGAGGGAGAGACCCAGTACTTC. This codes for CASSQGAEGETQYF.

There are many counts of this clonotype. The CDR3 sequence: CASSDGQRDEQYF. Written as DNA, the CDR3 is TGTGCCAGCAGTGACGGACAGCGGGACGAGCAGTACTTC. This sequence joins TRBV25-1 and TRBJ2-7; TRBD1 or TRBD2 may be the D gene (6 bases each). Trimming took 3 bases from V and 5 from J, leaving 11 bases between them. Looked up from germline, CDR1 is MGHDK and CDR2 is SYGVNS. This CDR3 region has 13 residues.

This clonotype was picked up a small number of times. This sequence joins TRBV9 and TRBJ1-1, with 9 bases identical to TRBD1. After removal of 3 bases from V and 0 bases from J, the junction contained 9 bases not matched to a gene. The length of the CDR3 is 17 residues. Germline V gene data show CDR1 as SGDLS and CDR2 as YYNGEE. CDR3 bases: TGTGCCAGCAGCGCACCGGGACAGGGAATCATGAACACTGAAGCTTTCTTT. This gives the protein CASSAPGQGIMNTEAFF.

This clonotype has just a few counts. The V and J genes are TRBV19 and TRBJ2-7; D might be TRBD2 (5 bases). Trimming left V 3 bases short and J 3 bases short, with 12 bases between. The CDR3 extends over 14 amino acids. Germline-derived CDR1 and CDR2 are LNHDA and SQIVND (reference sequence). CDR3 DNA sequence: TGTGCCAGTAGTATGGGCGGGCAGCACTACGAGCAGTACTTC. This sequence encodes CASSMGGQHYEQYF.

The CDR3 bases are TGTGCCAGCAGTTTAGCAGTTTTTAATAATTCACCCCTCCACTTT. Translation gives CASSLAVFNNSPLHF. The genes are TRBV28 and TRBJ1-6; D remains unclear. Germline lookup yields CDR1 MDHEN and CDR2 SYDVKM. This CDR3 contains 15 residues. Trimming removed 2 bases from V and 5 bases from J, with 10 bases in between. Full variable domain (rest looked up from reference TRBV28 and TRBJ1-6): DVKVTQSSRYLVKRTGEKVFLECVQDMDHENMFWYRQDPGLGLRLIYFSYDVKMKEKGDIPEGYSVSREKKERFSLILESASTNQTSMYLCASSLAVFNNSPLHFGNGTRLTVT.

V usage is TRBV7-9 and J usage is TRBJ2-1, with a weak D call TRBD2 (5 bases). V was cut by 1 base and J by 9 bases, with 7 bases left in between. CDR1 and CDR2 (germline): SEHNR, FQNEAQ (reference sequence). CDR3 length equals 12 residues. As DNA, the CDR3 is TGTGCCAGCAGCTTAGTGCGGGTTGAGCAGTTCTTC. This translates into CASSLVRVEQFF.

The chain employs TRBV28 and TRBJ2-3; 8 bases are shared with TRBD1. This CDR3 contains 13 residues. The germline V gene encodes CDR1 MDHEN and CDR2 SYDVKM. The ends lost 8 bases at V and 6 bases at J; junction bases unmatched: 7. CDR3 amino acids: CASLEQGADTQYF. Written as DNA, the CDR3 is TGTGCCAGCCTCGAGCAGGGGGCGGATACGCAGTATTTT.

This clonotype was seen a single time. This chain joins TRBV20-1 and TRBJ2-3; D is unclear. Germline V lookup: CDR1 DFQATT, CDR2 SNEGSKA (reference sequence). The CDR3 is 11 residues long. The V end lost 6 bases, the J end lost 6 bases, and 10 bases lay between the germline ends. In nucleotides, the CDR3 is TGCAGTGCAGAAGAGATGGATACGCAGTATTTT. Its protein is CSAEEMDTQYF.

Note on this clonotype: The conserved phenylalanine or tryptophan normally closing the CDR3 is absent here, so this likely arose from a read error. The chain joins TRBV6-4 to TRBJ2-1; 11 bases line up with TRBD2. This CDR3 comprises 16 residues. Germline CDR1 is MRHNA and CDR2 is SNTAGT. Trimming at V came to 4 bases and at J to 1 base, leaving 3 bases not matched to a gene. DNA for the CDR3: TGTGCCAGCAGTGCGCTAGCGGGGGGTTCCTACAATGAGCAGTTCTCC. Translating gives CASSALAGGSYNEQFS.

The chain carries TRBV6-6 and TRBJ2-7; 8 nucleotides line up with TRBD1. CDR1 is MNHNY and CDR2 is SVGAGI in the germline V gene (reference sequence). With 6 bases clipped from V and 5 bases from J, the junction kept 12 bases outside the gene matches. CDR3 size: 15 residues. The CDR3 DNA is TGTGCCAGCAGAGGCCCGGGACAGGCCCAGAACGAGCAGTACTTC. It yields the protein CASRGPGQAQNEQYF.

This clonotype was observed a handful of times. This chain connects TRBV29-1 to TRBJ2-3; possibly TRBD1 or TRBD2 for D (5 bases each). Trimming removed 4 bases from V and 0 bases from J, with 14 bases in between. CDR3 length equals 15 residues. Germline V gene lookup returns CDR1 SQVTM and CDR2 ANQGSEA. The CDR3 region is CSVVHGAYSTDTQYF. CDR3 nucleotides: TGCAGCGTTGTCCACGGGGCTTACAGCACAGATACGCAGTATTTT.

This clonotype was seen a few times. This chain links TRBV28 with TRBJ2-5; D not certain. Trimming left V 10 bases short and J 11 bases short, with 14 bases between. CDR1 is MDHEN, CDR2 SYDVKM, per germline. This CDR3 comprises 10 residues. This CDR3 is CATHGPAQYF. The CDR3 DNA follows: TGTGCCACCCATGGACCCGCTCAGTACTTC.

The V call is TRBV4-1, the J call TRBJ2-2; 7 bases align to TRBD1. Germline loops: CDR1 MGHRA, CDR2 YSYEKL. V dropped 7 bases and J dropped 10; count of bases not matched to a gene: 3. This CDR3 comprises 11 residues. This chain's CDR3 is CASKGAAELFF. CDR3 DNA sequence: TGCGCCAGCAAGGGGGCTGCGGAGCTGTTTTTT.

This chain connects TRBV20-1 to TRBJ1-1, with D unresolved. V lost 3 bases and J 4 bases, leaving 12 bases between the germline ends. Germline-derived CDR1 and CDR2 are DFQATT and SNEGSKA (reference sequence). This CDR3 region has 13 residues. In DNA form, the CDR3 reads TGCAGTGCTAGGAGGCAGCTGACCACTGAAGCTTTCTTT. This sequence encodes CSARRQLTTEAFF.